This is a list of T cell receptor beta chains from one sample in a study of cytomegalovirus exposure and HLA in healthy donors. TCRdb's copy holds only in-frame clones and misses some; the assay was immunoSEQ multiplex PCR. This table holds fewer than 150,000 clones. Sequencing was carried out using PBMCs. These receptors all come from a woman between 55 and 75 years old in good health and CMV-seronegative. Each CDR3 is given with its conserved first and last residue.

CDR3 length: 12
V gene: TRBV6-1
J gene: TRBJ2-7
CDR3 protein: CASYSTGNEQYF

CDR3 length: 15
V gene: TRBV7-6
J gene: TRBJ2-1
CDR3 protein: CASSDGQGLYNEQFF

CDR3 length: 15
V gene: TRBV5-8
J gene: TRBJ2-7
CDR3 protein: CASSLEDRDYYEQYF

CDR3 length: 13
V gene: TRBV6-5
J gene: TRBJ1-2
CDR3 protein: CASSYGFGYGYTF

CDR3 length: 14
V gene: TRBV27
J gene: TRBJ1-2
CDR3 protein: CASSLGRGNYGYTF

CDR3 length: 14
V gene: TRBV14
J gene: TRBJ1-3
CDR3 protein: CASSHLFSGNTIYF

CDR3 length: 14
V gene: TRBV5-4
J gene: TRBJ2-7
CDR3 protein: CASSLGQGVREQYF

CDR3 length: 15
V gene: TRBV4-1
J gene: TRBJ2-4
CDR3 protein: CASSQVLIAKNIQYF

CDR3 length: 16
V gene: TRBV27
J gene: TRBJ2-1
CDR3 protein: CASSITGGGPYNEQFF

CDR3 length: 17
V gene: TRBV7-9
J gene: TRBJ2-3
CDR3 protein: CASSPRRFGGSTDTQYF

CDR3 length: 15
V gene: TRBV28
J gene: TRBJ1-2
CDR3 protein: CASSFQGAGDYGYTF

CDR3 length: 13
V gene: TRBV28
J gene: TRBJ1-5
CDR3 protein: CASSFNGNQPQHF

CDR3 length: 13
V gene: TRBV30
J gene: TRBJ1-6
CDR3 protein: CAWSERNNSPLHF

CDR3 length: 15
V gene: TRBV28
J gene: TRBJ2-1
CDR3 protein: CASSLAAAPYNEQFF

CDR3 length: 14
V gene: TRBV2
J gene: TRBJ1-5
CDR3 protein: CASTPMAAGQPQHF

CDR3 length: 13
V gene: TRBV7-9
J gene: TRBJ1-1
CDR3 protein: CASSLKQDTEAFF

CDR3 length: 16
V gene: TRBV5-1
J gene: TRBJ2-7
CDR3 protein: CASSRGAASGVYEQYF

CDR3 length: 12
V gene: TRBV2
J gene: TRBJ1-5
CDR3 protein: CASRRGGMPQHF

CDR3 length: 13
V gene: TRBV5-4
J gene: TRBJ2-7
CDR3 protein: CASSSGTEYEQYF

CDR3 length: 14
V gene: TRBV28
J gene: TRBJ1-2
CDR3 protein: CASRSGTAIYGYTF

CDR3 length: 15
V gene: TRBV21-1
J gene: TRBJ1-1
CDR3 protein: CASSQDATVFDEAFF

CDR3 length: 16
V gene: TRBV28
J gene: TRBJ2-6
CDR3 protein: CASSTQGVSGANVLTF

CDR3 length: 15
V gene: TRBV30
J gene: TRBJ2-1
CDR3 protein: CAWRGGQSNYNEQFF

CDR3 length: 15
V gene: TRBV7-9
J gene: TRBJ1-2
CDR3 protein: CASSSSTGTFYGYTF

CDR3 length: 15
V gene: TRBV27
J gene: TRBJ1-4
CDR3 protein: CASSPETATNEKLFF

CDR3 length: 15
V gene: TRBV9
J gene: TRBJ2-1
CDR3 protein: CASSDGGSTNNEQFF

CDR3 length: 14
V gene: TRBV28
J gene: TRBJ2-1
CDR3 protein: CASRTGLPYNEQFF

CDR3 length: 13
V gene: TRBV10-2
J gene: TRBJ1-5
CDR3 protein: CASSGQGAQPQHF

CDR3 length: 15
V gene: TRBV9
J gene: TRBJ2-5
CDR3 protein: CASSVAPAGEETQYF

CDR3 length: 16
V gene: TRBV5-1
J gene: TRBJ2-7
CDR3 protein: CASSFQAGTGSYEQYF

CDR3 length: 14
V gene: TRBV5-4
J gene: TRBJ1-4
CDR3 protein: CASSPDRANEKLFF

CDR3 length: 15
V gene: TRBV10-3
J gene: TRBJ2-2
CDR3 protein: CAISEVEGNTGELFF

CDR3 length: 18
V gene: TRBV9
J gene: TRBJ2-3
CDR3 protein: CASSGGQGFFGLADTQYF

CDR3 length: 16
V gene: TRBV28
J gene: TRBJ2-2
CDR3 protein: CASSLYIAGDTGELFF

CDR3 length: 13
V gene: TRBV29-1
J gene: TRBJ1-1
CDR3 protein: CSSQAGEGTEAFF

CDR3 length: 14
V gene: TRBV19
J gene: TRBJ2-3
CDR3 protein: CASSTRDFTDTQYF